This T cell receptor beta chain comes out of a study of siplizumab effects on memory and regulatory T cells. Study observations and caveats: No functional test confirmed suppression by proliferating siplizumab-culture Tregs.

Of note for this clone: Its target is unknown.

Here immunoSEQ multiplex PCR was the method, and the copy in TCRdb shows in-frame clones only, minus some. Found here are tens of thousands of clones, around 96% of them singletons; the top ten hold roughly 0.1%. This TCR derives from a human donor in good health. Material for sequencing was naive CD8+ T cells sorted from blood.

In DNA form, the CDR3 reads TGTGCCAGCAGTCCCCGGGACATCGACACTGAAGCTTTCTTT. Translation gives CASSPRDIDTEAFF. The gene calls are TRBV6-5 and TRBJ1-1; D may be TRBD1 (6 bases). CDR1 and CDR2 (germline): MNHEY, SVGAGI. CDR3 length equals 14 residues. The V end was cut by 5 bases, the J end by 3 bases, with 13 bases between.